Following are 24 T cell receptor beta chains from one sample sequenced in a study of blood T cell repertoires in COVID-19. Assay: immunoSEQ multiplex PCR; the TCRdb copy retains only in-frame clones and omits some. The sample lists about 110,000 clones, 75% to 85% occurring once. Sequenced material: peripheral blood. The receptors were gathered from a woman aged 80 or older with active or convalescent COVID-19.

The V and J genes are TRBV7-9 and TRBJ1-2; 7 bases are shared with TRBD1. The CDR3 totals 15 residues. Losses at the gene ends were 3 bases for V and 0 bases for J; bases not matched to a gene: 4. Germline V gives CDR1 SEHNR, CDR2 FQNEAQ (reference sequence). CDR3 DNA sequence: TGTGCCAGCAGCTTTAATACAGGGGCTAACTATGGCTACACCTTC. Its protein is CASSFNTGANYGYTF.

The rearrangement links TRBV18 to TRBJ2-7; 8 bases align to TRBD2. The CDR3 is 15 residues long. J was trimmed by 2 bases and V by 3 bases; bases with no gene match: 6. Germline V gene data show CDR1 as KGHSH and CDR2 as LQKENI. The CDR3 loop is CASSPSRAGAYEQYF. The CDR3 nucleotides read TGTGCCAGCTCACCGAGCAGAGCGGGAGCCTACGAGCAGTACTTC.

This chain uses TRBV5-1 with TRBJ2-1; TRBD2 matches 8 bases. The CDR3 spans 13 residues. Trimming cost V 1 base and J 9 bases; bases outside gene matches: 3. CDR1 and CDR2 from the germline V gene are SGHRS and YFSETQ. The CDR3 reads CASSLPAGVEQFF. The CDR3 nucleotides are TGCGCCAGCAGCTTGCCAGCGGGAGTTGAGCAGTTCTTC.

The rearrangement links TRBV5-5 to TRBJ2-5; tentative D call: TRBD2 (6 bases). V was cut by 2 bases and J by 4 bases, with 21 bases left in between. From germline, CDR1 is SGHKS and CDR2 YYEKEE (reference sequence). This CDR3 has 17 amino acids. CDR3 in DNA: TGTGCCAGCAGCTTACCTTCGCGGGGAAGTCGTCGAGAGACCCAGTACTTC. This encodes CASSLPSRGSRRETQYF. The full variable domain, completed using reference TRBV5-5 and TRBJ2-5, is DAGVTQSPTHLIKTRGQQVTLRCSPISGHKSVSWYQQVLGQGPQFIFQYYEKEERGRGNFPDRFSARQFPNYSSELNVNALLLGDSALYLCASSLPSRGSRRETQYFGPGTRLLVL.

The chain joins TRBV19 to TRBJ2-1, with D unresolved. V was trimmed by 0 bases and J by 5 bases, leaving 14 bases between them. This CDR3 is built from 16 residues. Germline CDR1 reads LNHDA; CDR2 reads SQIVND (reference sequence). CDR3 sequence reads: CASSIDQKRRHNEQFF. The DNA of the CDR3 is TGTGCCAGTAGTATAGATCAGAAGCGCCGACACAATGAGCAGTTCTTC.

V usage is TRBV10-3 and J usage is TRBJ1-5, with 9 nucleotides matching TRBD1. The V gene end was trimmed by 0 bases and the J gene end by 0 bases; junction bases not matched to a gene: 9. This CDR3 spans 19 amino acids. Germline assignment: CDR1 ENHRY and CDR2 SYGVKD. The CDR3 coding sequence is TGTGCCATCAGTGAGTCCGGGACAGGGATAGCGGGTAGCAATCAGCCCCAGCATTTT. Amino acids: CAISESGTGIAGSNQPQHF.

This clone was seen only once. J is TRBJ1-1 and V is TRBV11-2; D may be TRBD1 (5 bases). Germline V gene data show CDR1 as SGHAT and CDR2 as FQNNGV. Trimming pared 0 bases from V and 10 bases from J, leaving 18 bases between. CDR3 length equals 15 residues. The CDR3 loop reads CASSLERTGTSTAFF. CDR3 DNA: TGTGCCAGCAGCTTAGAGAGAACCGGGACTTCGACAGCTTTCTTT.

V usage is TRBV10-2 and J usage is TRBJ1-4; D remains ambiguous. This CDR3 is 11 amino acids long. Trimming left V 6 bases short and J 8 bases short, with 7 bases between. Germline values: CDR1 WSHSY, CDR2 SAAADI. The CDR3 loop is CASRYNEKLFF. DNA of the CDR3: TGCGCCAGCAGGTACAACGAAAAACTGTTTTTT.

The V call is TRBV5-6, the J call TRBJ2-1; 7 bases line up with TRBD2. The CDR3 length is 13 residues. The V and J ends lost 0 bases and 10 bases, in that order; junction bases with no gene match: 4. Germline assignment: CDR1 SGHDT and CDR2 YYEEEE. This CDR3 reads CASSLDSGSEQFF. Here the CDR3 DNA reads TGTGCCAGCAGCTTGGATAGCGGGTCAGAGCAGTTCTTC.

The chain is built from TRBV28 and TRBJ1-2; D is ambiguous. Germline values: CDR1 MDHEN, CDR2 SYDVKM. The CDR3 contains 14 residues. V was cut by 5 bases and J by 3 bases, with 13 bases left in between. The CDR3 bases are TGTGCCAGCAGTAGAGGCACTTCTGACTATGGCTACACCTTC. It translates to CASSRGTSDYGYTF.

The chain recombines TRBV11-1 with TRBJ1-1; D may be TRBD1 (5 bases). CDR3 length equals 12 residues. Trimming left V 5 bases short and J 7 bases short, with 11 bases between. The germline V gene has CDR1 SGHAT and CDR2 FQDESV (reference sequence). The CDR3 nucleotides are TGTGCCAGCAGCCACGGGGGGAGTGAAGCTTTCTTT. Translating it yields CASSHGGSEAFF. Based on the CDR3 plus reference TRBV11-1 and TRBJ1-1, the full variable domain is EAEVAQSPRYKITEKSQAVAFWCDPISGHATLYWYRQILGQGPELLVQFQDESVVDDSQLPKDRFSAERLKGVDSTLKIQPAELGDSAMYLCASSHGGSEAFFGQGTRLTVV.

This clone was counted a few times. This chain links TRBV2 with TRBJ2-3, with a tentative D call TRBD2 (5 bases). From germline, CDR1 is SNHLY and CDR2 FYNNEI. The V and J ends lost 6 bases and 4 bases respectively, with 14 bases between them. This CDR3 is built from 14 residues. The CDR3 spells CASSPTRYSDTQYF. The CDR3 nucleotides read TGTGCCAGCAGCCCTACTAGATATTCAGATACGCAGTATTTT.

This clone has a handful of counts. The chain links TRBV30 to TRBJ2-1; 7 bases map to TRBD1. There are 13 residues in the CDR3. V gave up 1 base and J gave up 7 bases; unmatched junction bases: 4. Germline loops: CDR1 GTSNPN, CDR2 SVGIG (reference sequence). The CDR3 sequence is CAWSGGQLNEQFF. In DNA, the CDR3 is TGTGCCTGGAGTGGGGGACAGTTGAATGAGCAGTTCTTC.

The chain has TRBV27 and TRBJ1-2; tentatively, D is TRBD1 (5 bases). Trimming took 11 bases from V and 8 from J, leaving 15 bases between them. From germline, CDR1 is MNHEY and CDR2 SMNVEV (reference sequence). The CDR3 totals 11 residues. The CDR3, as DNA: TGTGCCGCCTCCGGGGGTCGGGGCTACACCTTC. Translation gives CAASGGRGYTF.

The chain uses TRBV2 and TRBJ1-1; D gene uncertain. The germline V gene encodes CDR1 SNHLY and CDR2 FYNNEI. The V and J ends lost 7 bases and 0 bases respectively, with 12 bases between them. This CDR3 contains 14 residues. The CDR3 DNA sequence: TGTGCCAGCAATTGGAGAGGCATGAACACTGAAGCTTTCTTT. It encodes CASNWRGMNTEAFF.

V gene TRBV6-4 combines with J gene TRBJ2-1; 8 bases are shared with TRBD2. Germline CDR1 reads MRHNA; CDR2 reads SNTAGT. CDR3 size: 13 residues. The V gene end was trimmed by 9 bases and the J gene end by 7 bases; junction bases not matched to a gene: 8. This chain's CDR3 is CARSGGRGNEQFF. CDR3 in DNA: TGTGCCAGATCGGGAGGGCGGGGGAATGAGCAGTTCTTC.

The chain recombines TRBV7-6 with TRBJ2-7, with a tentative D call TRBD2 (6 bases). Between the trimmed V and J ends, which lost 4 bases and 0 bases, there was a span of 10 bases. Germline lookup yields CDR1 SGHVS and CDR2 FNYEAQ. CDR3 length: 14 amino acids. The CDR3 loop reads CASSYRTNSYEQYF. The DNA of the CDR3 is TGTGCCAGCAGCTACCGGACTAACTCCTACGAGCAGTACTTC.

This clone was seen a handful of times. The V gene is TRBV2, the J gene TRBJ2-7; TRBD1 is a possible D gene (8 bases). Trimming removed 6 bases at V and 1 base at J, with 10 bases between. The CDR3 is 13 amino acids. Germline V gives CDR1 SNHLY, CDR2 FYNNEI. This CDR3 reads CASRQGGSYEQYF. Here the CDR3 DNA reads TGTGCCAGCAGACAGGGGGGGTCCTACGAGCAGTACTTC.

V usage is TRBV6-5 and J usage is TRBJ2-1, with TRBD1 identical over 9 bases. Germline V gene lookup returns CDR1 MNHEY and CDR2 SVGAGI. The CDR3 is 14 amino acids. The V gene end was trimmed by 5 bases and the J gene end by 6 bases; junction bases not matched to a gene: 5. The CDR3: CASSTGGIGNEQFF. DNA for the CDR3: TGTGCCAGCAGTACAGGGGGCATTGGCAATGAGCAGTTCTTC.

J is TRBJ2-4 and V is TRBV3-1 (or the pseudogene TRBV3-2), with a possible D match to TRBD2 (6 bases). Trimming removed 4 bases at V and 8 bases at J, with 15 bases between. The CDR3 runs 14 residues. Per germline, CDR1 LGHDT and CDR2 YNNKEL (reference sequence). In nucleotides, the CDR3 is TGTGCCAGCAGCCCCTACGGATCGGGGGACATTCAGTACTTC. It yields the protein CASSPYGSGDIQYF.

For the CDR3, the DNA is TGTGCCAGCAGCTTACGACAGGATTCACCCCTCCACTTT. The encoded protein is CASSLRQDSPLHF. This chain links TRBV3-1 (or the pseudogene TRBV3-2) with TRBJ1-6; the D gene is possibly TRBD1 (6 bases). Deletions cut 5 bases from V and 8 bases from J, with 10 bases between. The CDR3 covers 13 residues. Germline V gives CDR1 LGHDT, CDR2 YNNKEL (reference sequence).

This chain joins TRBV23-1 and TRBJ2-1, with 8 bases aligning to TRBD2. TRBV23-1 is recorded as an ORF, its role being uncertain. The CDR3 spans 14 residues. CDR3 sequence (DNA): TGCGAGGACCCTTTGAGCGGGAGAGGTAATGAGCAGTTCTTC. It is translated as CEDPLSGRGNEQFF.

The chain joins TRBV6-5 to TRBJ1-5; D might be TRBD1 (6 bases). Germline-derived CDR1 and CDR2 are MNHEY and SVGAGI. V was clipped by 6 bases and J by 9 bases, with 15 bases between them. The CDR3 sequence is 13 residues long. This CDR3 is CASRVQGPRPQHF. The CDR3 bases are TGTGCCAGCAGGGTCCAGGGGCCGAGGCCCCAGCATTTT.

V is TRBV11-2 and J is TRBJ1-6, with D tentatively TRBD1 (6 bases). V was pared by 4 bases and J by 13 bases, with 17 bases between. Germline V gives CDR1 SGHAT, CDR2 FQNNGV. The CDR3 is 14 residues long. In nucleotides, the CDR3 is TGTGCCAGCAGCTACGGGACACCTTTTACTCCCCTCCACTTT. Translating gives CASSYGTPFTPLHF.